Sequencing of this TCR beta chain was carried out in a study of pediatric ulcerative colitis. Study-wide results and caveats: Compared with controls, ulcerative colitis showed greater blood-rectum clone sharing.

The assay was run at survey level. Clones were sequenced by immunoSEQ multiplex PCR, and TCRdb holds only the in-frame ones, with some missing. The data show fewer than 40,000 clones, 82% seen once. As for this clone: Its antigen is unknown.

In germline, CDR1 is MGHDK, CDR2 SYGVNS. V lost 3 bases and J 3 bases, leaving 6 bases between the germline ends. This CDR3 contains 12 residues. Colonoscopy and blood draw happened at the same time. Material for sequencing was blood. The V and J genes are TRBV25-1 and TRBJ2-7, with D hard to call. The sequence derives from a boy between 10 and 17 years old with severe ulcerative colitis. CDR3 sequence: CASSDGFYEQYF. Here the CDR3 DNA reads TGTGCCAGCAGTGACGGCTTCTACGAGCAGTACTTC.